This T cell receptor (beta chain) is from a study of T cell changes during pregnancy in multiple sclerosis. Some clones are missing from TCRdb's copy, which holds only in-frame ones; the method was immunoSEQ multiplex PCR. This sample carries some 56,000 clones, 92% of them seen once, and the ten largest clones take less than 3%. The germline CDR1 and CDR2 sequences are MNHNS and SASEGT. The germline V and J ends were trimmed by 6 bases and 0 bases, with 14 bases remaining between them. The CDR3 covers 15 residues. The TCR sequence derives from a female donor in good health, enrolled as a control in a pregnancy study. The V gene is TRBV6-1, the J gene TRBJ1-2; tentative D call: TRBD1 (5 bases). The specimen was peripheral blood, collected in the third trimester of pregnancy. Here the CDR3 reads CASSLGQQANYGYTF. In DNA, the CDR3 is TGTGCCAGCAGCCTGGGGCAGCAAGCTAACTATGGCTACACCTTC.